This T cell receptor beta chain was observed in a study of blood T cell repertoires in COVID-19. Deletions cut 4 bases from V and 11 bases from J, with 24 bases between. This CDR3 spans 15 amino acids. CDR1 SGHDT and CDR2 YYEEEE come from the germline V gene. Only in-frame clones appear in the TCRdb table, and some are missing; sequencing was by immunoSEQ multiplex PCR. The sample carries roughly 200,000 clones, approximately 85% recorded once. All recovered Cohort 3 donors got two negative PCRs, got clearance, or saw symptom resolution. The clonotype comes from a man in his forties who had recovered from COVID-19. The chain couples TRBV5-6 to TRBJ1-1; the D gene is possibly TRBD1 (5 bases). Sequencing input: PBMCs or T cells enriched from blood (not recorded which). CDR3 in amino acids: CASSGAGSAGQVAFF. The CDR3 nucleotides are TGTGCCAGCAGCGGAGCAGGGTCGGCCGGCCAAGTGGCTTTCTTT.